This TCR beta chain stems from a study of OX40 agonist ivuxolimab in advanced cancers. Study-level findings and limits: Some nonresponders additionally presented with little normalized T-cell clonal expansion.

This clone was observed a handful of times. No antigen is known for it. Data came from immunoSEQ multiplex PCR; TCRdb stores just in-frame clones and leaves some out. The sample has some 150,000 clones, about nine tenths seen once. The source was CD4+ or CD8+ T cells sorted from blood, collected in a trial of the OX40 agonist ivuxolimab. The source of this sequence is an adult with an advanced solid tumor such as melanoma, head and neck, liver or kidney cancer.

The CDR3 spells CASSLGQVDNSPLHF. For the CDR3, the DNA is TGTGCCAGCAGCTTAGGCCAGGTCGATAATTCACCCCTCCACTTT. This chain links TRBV7-9 with TRBJ1-6; D gene uncertain. There are 15 residues in the CDR3. The V and J ends lost 1 base and 5 bases respectively, with 9 bases between them. Germline values: CDR1 SEHNR, CDR2 FQNEAQ (reference sequence).